This T cell receptor (beta chain) was profiled in a study of blood T cells in healthy people across ages. Germline V gene lookup returns CDR1 SGHTA and CDR2 FQGNSA. V lost 3 bases and J lost 1, with 9 bases in between. The CDR3 length is 14 residues. Total RNA amounts of at least 6 micrograms were extracted per sample. The use of a sample-barcoded 5' primer and a J-beta primer mix characterized a second PCR of about 7 to 12 cycles. MiXCR, applied by TCRdb to the 5' RACE reads, yields one record per CDR3 protein. Among about 1.1 million distinct CDR3 sequences, 35% to 40% were seen once, and the ten largest hold less than 15%. About this clonotype itself: Its antigen is as yet unknown.

Study results and caveats: Estimates drawn from one million T cells were deemed to understate diversity. Significant beta diversity loss was already apparent by age roughly 40, declining roughly linearly. The long-lived group displayed more naive CD4+ cells, plus higher diversity, than the aged donors did.

Material: blood. The genes are TRBV7-2 and TRBJ2-5; D is unclear. This TCR came from a man younger than 35 in good health. CDR3 residues: CASSFSAVQETQYF. Here the CDR3 DNA reads TGTGCCAGCAGCTTCTCGGCAGTCCAAGAGACCCAGTACTTC.